Following are 14 T cell receptor beta chains from one sample sequenced in a study of blood T cell repertoires in COVID-19. Measured with immunoSEQ multiplex PCR; TCRdb has only the in-frame clones, and not every one. The sample includes 150,000 to 200,000 clones, approximately 78% of them seen just once. Sequencing used peripheral blood. The receptors stem from a woman older than 75 with COVID-19, enrolled during active disease.

This chain links TRBV28 with TRBJ1-1; D is ambiguous. The CDR3 is 13 residues long. The germline CDR1 and CDR2 sequences are MDHEN and SYDVKM. The V and J ends lost 3 bases and 5 bases respectively, with 10 bases between them. The CDR3 bases are TGTGCCAGCAGTTTGGGCAGGAGGACTGAAGCTTTCTTT. It codes for CASSLGRRTEAFF.

The chain is built from TRBV7-8 and TRBJ1-2; D is perhaps TRBD1 (6 bases). Trimming stripped 2 bases from V and 4 bases from J, with 11 bases between. CDR3 length equals 14 residues. In germline, CDR1 is SGHVS, CDR2 FQNEAQ. The CDR3 region is CASSLRQVGYGYTF. CDR3 DNA: TGTGCCAGCAGCTTAAGACAGGTCGGCTATGGCTACACCTTC. Drawing the rest from reference TRBV7-8 and TRBJ1-2, the complete variable domain is GAGVSQSPRYKVAKRGQDVALRCDPISGHVSLFWYQQALGQGPEFLTYFQNEAQLDKSGLPSDRFFAERPEGSVSTLKIQRTQQEDSAVYLCASSLRQVGYGYTFGSGTRLTVV.

The chain recombines TRBV5-1 with TRBJ1-2; TRBD1 aligns across 9 bases. In germline, CDR1 is SGHRS, CDR2 YFSETQ. The ends lost 2 bases at V and 7 bases at J; junction bases unmatched: 9. This CDR3 has 15 residues. The CDR3 DNA follows: TGCGCCAGCAGCTTAGGGACAGGGAGAGTTAGTGGCTACACCTTC. Its protein is CASSLGTGRVSGYTF. Variable domain in full (rest from reference TRBV5-1 and TRBJ1-2): KAGVTQTPRYLIKTRGQQVTLSCSPISGHRSVSWYQQTPGQGLQFLFEYFSETQRNKGNFPGRFSGRQFSNSRSEMNVSTLELGDSALYLCASSLGTGRVSGYTFGSGTRLTVV.

The chain recombines TRBV5-1 with TRBJ2-3; TRBD2 is a possible D gene (6 bases). Per germline, CDR1 SGHRS and CDR2 YFSETQ. V lost 0 bases and J lost 2, with 16 bases in between. This CDR3 spans 17 amino acids. In nucleotides, the CDR3 is TGCGCCAGCAGCTTGGTGGGTCGGAGGGGAACCACAGATACGCAGTATTTT. It yields the protein CASSLVGRRGTTDTQYF.

This sequence joins TRBV12-3 or TRBV12-4 and TRBJ1-1; D gene ambiguous. The V gene lost 1 base and the J gene lost 1 base, with 4 bases spanning the gap. The CDR3 spans 13 residues. CDR3 DNA sequence: TGTGCCAGCAGTTTAGGTCAGAACACTGAAGCTTTCTTT. Encoded protein: CASSLGQNTEAFF.

This chain connects TRBV29-1 to TRBJ1-2, with 9 nucleotides matching TRBD1. Unmatched junction bases numbered 8, after V lost 7 bases and J lost 2 bases. Germline V gene data show CDR1 as SQVTM and CDR2 as ANQGSEA. The CDR3 covers 14 residues. The CDR3 region has the DNA TGCAGCGGAGGTCCCGGGACAGGGAACTATGGCTACACCTTC. Its protein product is CSGGPGTGNYGYTF.

This clone came up once. V and J are TRBV29-1 and TRBJ2-1; TRBD2 aligns across 12 bases. CDR1 is SQVTM and CDR2 is ANQGSEA in the germline V gene. The ends lost 4 bases at V and 7 bases at J; junction bases unmatched: 5. CDR3 length: 14 residues. The CDR3 DNA reads as TGCAGCGTTGGACTAGCGGGAGTTGGTAATGAGCAGTTCTTC. This translates into CSVGLAGVGNEQFF.

The chain links TRBV19 to TRBJ1-6; D not resolved. Germline V gives CDR1 LNHDA, CDR2 SQIVND (reference sequence). V was clipped by 3 bases and J by 1 base, with 10 bases between them. This CDR3 contains 16 residues. The CDR3 reads CASSMVSGSYNSPLHF. CDR3 DNA sequence: TGTGCCAGTAGTATGGTATCGGGGTCCTATAATTCACCCCTCCACTTT. Using reference TRBV19 and TRBJ1-6 for the parts outside the CDR3, the full variable domain is DGGITQSPKYLFRKEGQNVTLSCEQNLNHDAMYWYRQDPGQGLRLIYYSQIVNDFQKGDIAEGYSVSREKKESFPLTVTSAQKNPTAFYLCASSMVSGSYNSPLHFGNGTRLTVT.

This chain joins TRBV10-3 and TRBJ1-2; 9 positions match TRBD1. J gave up 8 bases and V 4 bases, and 17 bases lay outside the gene matches. Germline V gene sequence: CDR1 ENHRY, CDR2 SYGVKD. This CDR3 spans 17 amino acids. The CDR3: CAISGGFSTGTGYGYTF. In nucleotides, the CDR3 is TGTGCCATCAGTGGGGGTTTTTCTACCGGGACAGGGTACGGCTACACCTTC.

This sequence joins TRBV27 and TRBJ2-1, with D possibly matching TRBD1 (5 bases). This CDR3 is 15 amino acids long. Germline V CDR1 and CDR2: MNHEY, SMNVEV (reference sequence). The V end was cut by 2 bases, the J end by 3 bases, with 11 bases between. The CDR3 spells CASSLGSRGYNEQFF. CDR3 sequence (DNA): TGTGCCAGCAGTTTAGGCTCAAGGGGCTACAATGAGCAGTTCTTC.

The chain recombines TRBV6-5 with TRBJ2-1; 7 bases map to TRBD2. Germline V lookup: CDR1 MNHEY, CDR2 SVGAGI. J was trimmed by 12 bases and V by 8 bases; bases with no gene match: 13. The CDR3 sequence is 13 residues long. The CDR3 nucleotides are TGTGCCAGCCGCGACTGGGCCTCGGGAGGGCAGTTCTTC. Residues: CASRDWASGGQFF.

J is TRBJ2-3 and V is TRBV9; D remains ambiguous. V gave up 0 bases and J gave up 1 base, with 3 bases separating them. The CDR3 length is 13 residues. The germline gives CDR1 SGDLS, CDR2 YYNGEE. CDR3 DNA sequence: TGTGCCAGCAGCGTAGTCGGCACAGATACGCAGTATTTT. Residues: CASSVVGTDTQYF.

The chain uses TRBV30 and TRBJ2-7, with 7 bases identical to TRBD1. The V gene's germline CDR1 is GTSNPN and CDR2 SVGIG (reference sequence). This CDR3 is 17 amino acids long. J lost 0 bases, V lost 1 base, and 12 bases had no gene match. CDR3 nucleotides: TGTGCCTGGAGTGAGGGGCAGGGGGAGTCCTCCTCCTACGAGCAGTACTTC. It yields the protein CAWSEGQGESSSYEQYF.

The V gene is TRBV3-1 (or the pseudogene TRBV3-2), the J gene TRBJ2-3; 10 positions agree with TRBD2. V shed 4 bases and J 1 base; nucleotides not matched to a gene: 5. Per the germline V gene, CDR1 is LGHDT and CDR2 is YNNKEL (reference sequence). The CDR3 covers 16 residues. CDR3 protein: CASSRLAGERTDTQYF. The CDR3 DNA reads as TGTGCCAGCAGCCGGCTAGCGGGGGAACGCACAGATACGCAGTATTTT.